This T cell receptor (beta chain) was profiled in a study of identical twins. Notes on the study in general: Invariant cells of the MAIT and iNKT types might have partly distorted the zero-insertion analyses.

This clonotype was seen a handful of times. The target antigen is unknown. CDR3 length: 14 amino acids. V lost 2 bases, J lost 2 bases, and 11 bases lay in between. Germline CDR1 and CDR2: DFQATT and SNEGSKA (reference sequence). TCRdb re-called the 5' RACE reads with MiXCR, one entry per CDR3 protein. The data hold hundreds of thousands of distinct CDR3 sequences, with roughly 9.4% observed a single time. Sample: memory (CD45RO+) T cells sorted from blood. The chain joins TRBV20-1 to TRBJ2-3; D is unresolved. The sequence was obtained from a woman younger than 35 in good health. CDR3 residues: CSARPGVPTDTQYF. The DNA of the CDR3 is TGCAGTGCTAGACCTGGTGTCCCCACAGATACGCAGTATTTT.